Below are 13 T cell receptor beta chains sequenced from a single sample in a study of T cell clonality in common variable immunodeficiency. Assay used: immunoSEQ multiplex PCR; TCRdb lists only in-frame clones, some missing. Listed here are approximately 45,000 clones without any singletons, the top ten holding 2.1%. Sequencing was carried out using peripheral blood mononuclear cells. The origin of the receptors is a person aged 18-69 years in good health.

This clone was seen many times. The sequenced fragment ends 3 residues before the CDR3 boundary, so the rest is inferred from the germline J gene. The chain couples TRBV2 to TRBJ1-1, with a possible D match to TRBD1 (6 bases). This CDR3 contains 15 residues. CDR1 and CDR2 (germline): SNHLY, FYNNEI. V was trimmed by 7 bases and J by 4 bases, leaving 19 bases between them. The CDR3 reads CASKADTGRSTEAFF. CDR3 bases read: TGTGCCAGCAAAGCTGACACAGGGAGAAGCACTGAA.

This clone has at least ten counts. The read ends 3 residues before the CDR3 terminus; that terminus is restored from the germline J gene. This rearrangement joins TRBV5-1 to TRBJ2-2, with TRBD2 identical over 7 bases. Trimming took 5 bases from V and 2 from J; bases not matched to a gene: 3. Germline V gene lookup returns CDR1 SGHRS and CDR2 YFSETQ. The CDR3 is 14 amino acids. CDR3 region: CASRLALNTGELFF. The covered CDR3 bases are TGCGCCAGCAGACTAGCGCTAAACACCGGGGAG.

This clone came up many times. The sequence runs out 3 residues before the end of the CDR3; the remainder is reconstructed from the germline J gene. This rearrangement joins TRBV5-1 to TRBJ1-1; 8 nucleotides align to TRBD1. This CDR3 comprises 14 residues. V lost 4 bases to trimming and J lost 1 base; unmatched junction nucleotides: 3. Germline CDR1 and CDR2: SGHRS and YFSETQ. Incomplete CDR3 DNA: TGCGCCAGCAGCCCTGGGACAGGGAACACTGAA. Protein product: CASSPGTGNTE. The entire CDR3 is CASSPGTGNTEAFF.

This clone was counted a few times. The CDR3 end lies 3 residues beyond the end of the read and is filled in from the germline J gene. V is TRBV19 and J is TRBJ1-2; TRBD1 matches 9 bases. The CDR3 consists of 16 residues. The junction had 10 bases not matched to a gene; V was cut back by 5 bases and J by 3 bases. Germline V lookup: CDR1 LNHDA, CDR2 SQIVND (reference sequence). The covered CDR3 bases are TGTGCCAGTAGTGGTATGTTGACAGGGGGATACTATGGC. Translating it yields CASSGMLTGGYYG. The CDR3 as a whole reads CASSGMLTGGYYGYTF.

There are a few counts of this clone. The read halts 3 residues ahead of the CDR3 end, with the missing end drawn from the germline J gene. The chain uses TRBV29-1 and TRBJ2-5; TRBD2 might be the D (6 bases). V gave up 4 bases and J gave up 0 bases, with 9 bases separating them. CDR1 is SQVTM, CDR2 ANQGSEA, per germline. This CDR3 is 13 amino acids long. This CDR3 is CSVVGGDQETQYF. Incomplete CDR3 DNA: TGCAGCGTTGTTGGAGGGGACCAAGAGACC.

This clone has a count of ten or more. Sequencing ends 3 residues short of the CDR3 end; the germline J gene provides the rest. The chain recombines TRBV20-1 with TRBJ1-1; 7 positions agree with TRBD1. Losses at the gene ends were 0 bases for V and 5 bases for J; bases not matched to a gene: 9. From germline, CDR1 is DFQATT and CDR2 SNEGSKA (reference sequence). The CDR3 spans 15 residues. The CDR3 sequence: CSARDMGGGETEAFF. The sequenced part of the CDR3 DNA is TGCAGTGCTAGAGATATGGGAGGGGGCGAAACTGAA.

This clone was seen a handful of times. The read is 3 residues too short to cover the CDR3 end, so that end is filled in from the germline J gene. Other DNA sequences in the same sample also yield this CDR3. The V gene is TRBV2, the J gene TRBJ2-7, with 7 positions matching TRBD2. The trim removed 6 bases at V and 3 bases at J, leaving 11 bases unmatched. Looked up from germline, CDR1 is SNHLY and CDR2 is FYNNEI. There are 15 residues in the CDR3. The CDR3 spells CASRRLAGGFYEQYF. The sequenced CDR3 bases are TGTGCCAGCAGGCGACTAGCAGGAGGATTCTACGAG.

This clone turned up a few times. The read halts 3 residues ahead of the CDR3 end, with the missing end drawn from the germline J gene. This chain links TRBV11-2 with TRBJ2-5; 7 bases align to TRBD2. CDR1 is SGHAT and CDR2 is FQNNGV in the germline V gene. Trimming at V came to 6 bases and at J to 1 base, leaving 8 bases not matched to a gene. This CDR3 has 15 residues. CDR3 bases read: TGTGCCAGCAGTGAGATAGCGGGTTCCCAAGAGACC. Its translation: CASSEIAGSQET. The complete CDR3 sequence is CASSEIAGSQETQYF.

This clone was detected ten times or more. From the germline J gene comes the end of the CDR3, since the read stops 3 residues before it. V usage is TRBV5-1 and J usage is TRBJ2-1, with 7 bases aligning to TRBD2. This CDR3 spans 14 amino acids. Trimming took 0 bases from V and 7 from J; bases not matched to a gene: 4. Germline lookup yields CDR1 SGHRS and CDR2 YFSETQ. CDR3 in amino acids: CASSLEGTINEQFF. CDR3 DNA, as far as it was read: TGCGCCAGCAGCTTGGAGGGGACTATTAATGAG.

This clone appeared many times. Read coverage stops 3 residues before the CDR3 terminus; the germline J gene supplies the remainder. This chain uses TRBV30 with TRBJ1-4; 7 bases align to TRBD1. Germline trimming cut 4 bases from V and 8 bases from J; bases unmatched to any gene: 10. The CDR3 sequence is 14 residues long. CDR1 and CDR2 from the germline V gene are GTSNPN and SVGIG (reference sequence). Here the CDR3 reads CAWNTRDSPEKLFF. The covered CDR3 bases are TGTGCCTGGAACACCCGGGACAGTCCCGAAAAA. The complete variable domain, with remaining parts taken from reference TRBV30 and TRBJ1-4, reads SQTIHQWPATLVQPVGSPLSLECTVEGTSNPNLYWYRQAAGRGLQLLFYSVGIGQISSEVPQNLSASRPQDRQFILSSKKLLLSDSGFYLCAWNTRDSPEKLFFGSGTQLSVL.

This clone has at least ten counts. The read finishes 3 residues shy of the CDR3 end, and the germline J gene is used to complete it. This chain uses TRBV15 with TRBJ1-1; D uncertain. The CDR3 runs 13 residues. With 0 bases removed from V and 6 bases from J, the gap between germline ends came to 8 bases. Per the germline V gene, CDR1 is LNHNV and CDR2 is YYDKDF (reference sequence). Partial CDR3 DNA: TGTGCCACCAGCAGAGATCAGAGGGCTGAA. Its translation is CATSRDQRAE. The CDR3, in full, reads CATSRDQRAEAFF.

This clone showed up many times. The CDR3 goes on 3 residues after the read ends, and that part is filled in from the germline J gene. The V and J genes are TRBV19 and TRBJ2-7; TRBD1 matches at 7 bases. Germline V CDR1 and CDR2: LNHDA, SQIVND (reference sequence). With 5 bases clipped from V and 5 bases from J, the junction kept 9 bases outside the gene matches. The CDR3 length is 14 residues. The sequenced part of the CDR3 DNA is TGTGCCAGTAGTCCTGAAGGGGGCTTCAACGAG. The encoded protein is CASSPEGGFNE. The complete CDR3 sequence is CASSPEGGFNEQYF.

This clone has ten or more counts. CDR3 sequence reads: CASSGTGRETQYF. The covered CDR3 bases are TGTGCCAGCAGTGGAACAGGGCGAGAGACC. This chain uses TRBV6-1 with TRBJ2-5; D may be TRBD1 (6 bases). The CDR3 end falls 3 residues outside the read, so it is completed with the germline J gene. Germline V lookup: CDR1 MNHNS, CDR2 SASEGT. Trimming shortened V by 4 bases and J by 4 bases, and 10 bases separated the two germline ends. The CDR3 is made up of 13 amino acids.